One and the same sample provided the 5 T cell receptor beta chains below, sequenced in a study of beta chain features in type 1 diabetes. Sequencing targeted expressed TCRB transcripts, as all isolated RNA had been reverse transcribed. Sequencing was performed with immunoSEQ multiplex PCR; in TCRdb, only in-frame clones are kept and a portion is missing. The sample holds roughly 350,000 clones, approximately 11% seen once. Material: naive CD4+ T cells from blood. These receptors all stem from a woman aged 25-40 years in good health.

This clone has just a few counts. The chain links TRBV19 to TRBJ2-1; perhaps TRBD2 as D (6 bases). Trimming removed 6 bases from V and 3 bases from J, with 9 bases in between. Germline loops: CDR1 LNHDA, CDR2 SQIVND (reference sequence). CDR3 size: 13 residues. This CDR3 is CASRLASYNEQFF. Here the CDR3 DNA reads TGTGCCAGTAGGCTAGCGAGCTACAATGAGCAGTTCTTC. Filled out from reference TRBV19 and TRBJ2-1, the complete variable domain reads DGGITQSPKYLFRKEGQNVTLSCEQNLNHDAMYWYRQDPGQGLRLIYYSQIVNDFQKGDIAEGYSVSREKKESFPLTVTSAQKNPTAFYLCASRLASYNEQFFGPGTRLTVL.

The gene calls are TRBV7-3 and TRBJ2-7; 10 nucleotides match TRBD1. Trimming removed 4 bases from V and 2 bases from J; junction bases left unmatched: 2. Germline V gene sequence: CDR1 SGHTA, CDR2 FQGTGA. The CDR3 length is 14 residues. CDR3 loop: CASSSGTGAYEQYF. DNA of the CDR3: TGTGCCAGCAGCTCCGGGACAGGGGCCTACGAGCAGTACTTC.

This clone was found a few times. The chain combines TRBV7-2 with TRBJ2-6; 7 bases agree with TRBD1. Germline assignment: CDR1 SGHTA and CDR2 FQGNSA. The CDR3 consists of 17 residues. The junction had 3 bases not matched to a gene; V was cut back by 0 bases and J by 1 base. The DNA of the CDR3 is TGTGCCAGCAGCTTAGCGGGGACAGCTTCTGGGGCCAACGTCCTGACTTTC. It yields the protein CASSLAGTASGANVLTF.

This sequence joins TRBV29-1 and TRBJ1-5; 9 bases are a match to TRBD1. V shed 5 bases, J shed 5 bases, and the junction held 4 bases outside the gene matches. Germline CDR1 reads SQVTM; CDR2 reads ANQGSEA. This CDR3 has 13 amino acids. CDR3 protein: CSVRTGGDQPQHF. The CDR3 DNA reads as TGCAGCGTTCGCACAGGGGGCGATCAGCCCCAGCATTTT.

The V gene is TRBV19, the J gene TRBJ1-1; maybe TRBD1 (6 bases). Deletions cut 2 bases from V and 1 base from J, with 14 bases between. The CDR3 sequence is 16 residues long. The germline V gene encodes CDR1 LNHDA and CDR2 SQIVND (reference sequence). Here the CDR3 reads CASSISIGQWNTEAFF. DNA for the CDR3: TGTGCCAGTAGTATATCTATCGGACAGTGGAACACTGAAGCTTTCTTT.